This T cell receptor beta chain was sequenced during a study of CD4 T cells in relation to SARS-CoV-2 and coronaviruses. Study context: The restricting HLA molecule for shared crossreactive spike epitopes was mapped.

This CDR3 has 15 residues. Germline lookup yields CDR1 SEHNR and CDR2 FQNEAQ (reference sequence). V lost 5 bases, J lost 1 base, and 14 bases lay in between. Unexposed donor CD4+ T cells date from about 2011-2018, before the COVID-19 pandemic. This clone was seen a few times. Method: immunoSEQ multiplex PCR; TCRdb's copy keeps in-frame clones and lacks some. The sample gives 60,000 to 75,000 clones, approximately 95% of which show up once; under 0.25% is in the top ten. Sample: naive CD4+ T cells from PBMCs. Subset indicated: naive CD4+ T cells isolated by negative enrichment. This clonotype was sampled from a human donor in good health. The chain links TRBV7-9 to TRBJ2-5, with a possible D match to TRBD1 (5 bases). The CDR3 DNA follows: TGTGCCAGCAGCCCACCTCGACAGTCCCAAGAGACCCAGTACTTC. Protein: CASSPPRQSQETQYF.